Detailed here is one T cell receptor beta chain. Sample time point: baseline, week 1 (first vaccination visit). Treatment of the sample: pre-vaccination baseline after standard-of-care therapy. The entry originates in a study of a mutant IDH1 vaccine in newly diagnosed glioma. The CDR3 runs 15 residues. Germline assignment: CDR1 KGHSY and CDR2 FQNENV. V dropped 4 bases and J dropped 2; count of bases not matched to a gene: 4. Sequencing was performed with immunoSEQ multiplex PCR; in TCRdb, only in-frame clones are kept and a portion is missing. In the table there are approximately 100,000 clones, roughly 90% of which are singletons.

This rearrangement joins TRBV16 to TRBJ1-5; TRBD1 matches 8 bases. The sequence was collected from a woman between 45 and 60 years old with glioma. Sequencing used PBMCs, obtained from a glioma patient treated with radiotherapy, temozolomide or both. The CDR3 DNA reads TGTGCCAGCAGCCCGCCGGGACAGGGCAATCAGCCCCAGCATTTT. Translation: CASSPPGQGNQPQHF.